This TCR beta chain was obtained from a study of blood T cell repertoires in COVID-19. Germline V lookup: CDR1 MNHEY, CDR2 SMNVEV (reference sequence). The CDR3 has 15 residues. V lost 6 bases and J lost 4; bases outside the gene matches: 6. Assay used: immunoSEQ multiplex PCR; TCRdb lists only in-frame clones, some missing. The data contain some 260,000 clones, around nine tenths of them singletons. The chain couples TRBV27 to TRBJ2-2; 9 nucleotides match TRBD2. Sequences were obtained from peripheral blood. This sequence was found in a woman in her forties who had recovered from COVID-19. The chain's CDR3 is CASRGTSRATGELFF. The CDR3 nucleotides are TGTGCCAGCAGAGGGACTAGCCGGGCCACCGGGGAGCTGTTTTTT.